Described below is a single TCR beta chain sequence and its context. No cognate antigen has been identified for it. Base qualities are not recorded, but no much larger clone differs from it by a single base. This record belongs to a study of early T cells in non-severe SARS-CoV-2 infection (dated by TCRdb to about 2021). About the full investigation: Because TCR sequencing relied on bulk RNA taken from unsorted whole blood, pairing of alpha and beta chains was not possible. General study outcomes and caveats: VDJdb matching was skewed toward anti-spike CD8 responses and likely underestimated virus-specific expansions, missing private and CD4 specificities.

Library generation was performed with 5' RACE. Sequenced on a NextSeq 500. To correct for sequencing error and PCR bias, the TCR library protocol tagged individual cDNA molecules with unique molecular identifiers. Sequencing covered both TCR alpha and beta chains, and within each sample the abundances of alpha and beta sequences were tightly co-correlated. In the paper's pipeline: Decombinator V4 was used to annotate the V gene, J gene and CDR3 of the TCR sequences. Expanded TCRs were defined as changing significantly between any two time points under a Poisson model with p below 0.0001. Abundances of TCRs were expressed as counts per million after normalisation to the total number of TCRs sequenced in each sample. TRAV1-2 paired with TRAJ12, TRAJ20 or TRAJ33 defined MAIT TCRs, while TRAV10 paired with TRAJ18 defined iNKT TCRs. VDJdb, accessed on 1 November 2021, was searched for TCRs annotated for CMV, EBV and SARS-CoV-2, and TCRs annotated for more than one antigen were excluded. The public reads were run again by TCRdb, first through fastp at Q25 and then through MiXCR, and only productive beta chains were kept. A single entry per CDR3 protein holds the most common genes and DNA from its merged rows. For this entry, the V and J calls and clone size follow TCRdb and not the study's own pipeline. In this sample the table shows tens of thousands of distinct CDR3 sequences, around 13% of which occur a single time. The biggest ten clones account for roughly 4.2% of the sample.

The germline V gene (reference sequence) sets CDR1 to LGHDT and CDR2 to YNNKEL. From the cysteine through the phenylalanine, the CDR3 covers 14 amino acids. CDR3 DNA only is kept here, 42 bases in frame from base 1. After removal of 4 bases from V and 10 bases from J, the junction retains 7 bases not matched to a gene. A case-control design nested within a healthcare worker cohort in London, UK, was used, with weekly nasopharyngeal swab PCR tests and blood sampling performed. Healthcare workers were recruited during the week of the UK lockdown, between 23 and 31 March 2020, and followed weekly for up to 16 weeks.

Specimen: whole blood. The clonotype comes from an adult who was a healthcare worker with PCR-confirmed SARS-CoV-2 infection or an uninfected control (not recorded which). The chain uses TRBV3-1 and TRBJ1-6, with 7 bases in between that match TRBD1. The CDR3 is CASSRTGAGSPLHF. The DNA sequence follows: TGTGCCAGCAGCCGCACAGGGGCAGGGTCACCCCTCCACTTT.